The TCR beta chain under discussion was sequenced for a study of blood T cell repertoires in COVID-19. Looking at the study overall: Researchers got acute and convalescent COVID-19 samples from the United States, Italy and Spain. The analysed material was cDNA or gDNA that came from T cells, B-cell-depleted T cells, or PBMCs.

CDR3 length: 18 residues. Losses at the gene ends were 6 bases for V and 5 bases for J; bases not matched to a gene: 12. From germline, CDR1 is MNHEY and CDR2 SMNVEV (reference sequence). As handled by the study authors: Reference gene primer amplification gave nucleated cell count estimates. Repertoires were generated with immunoSEQ multiplex PCR, while TCRdb's copy carries only in-frame clones and drops some. V and J calls and clone size come straight from that table; D and trimming were deduced from the DNA. The sample records around 80,000 clones, approximately 83% being singletons. This clonotype was obtained from a human donor in a cohort sampled during active COVID-19. The sequenced material came from peripheral blood. The chain recombines TRBV27 with TRBJ1-6, with 11 bases that match TRBD1. CDR3 amino acids: CASRWTGGAGRDNSPLHF. CDR3 coding DNA: TGTGCCAGCAGGTGGACAGGGGGCGCGGGTCGGGATAATTCACCCCTCCACTTT.